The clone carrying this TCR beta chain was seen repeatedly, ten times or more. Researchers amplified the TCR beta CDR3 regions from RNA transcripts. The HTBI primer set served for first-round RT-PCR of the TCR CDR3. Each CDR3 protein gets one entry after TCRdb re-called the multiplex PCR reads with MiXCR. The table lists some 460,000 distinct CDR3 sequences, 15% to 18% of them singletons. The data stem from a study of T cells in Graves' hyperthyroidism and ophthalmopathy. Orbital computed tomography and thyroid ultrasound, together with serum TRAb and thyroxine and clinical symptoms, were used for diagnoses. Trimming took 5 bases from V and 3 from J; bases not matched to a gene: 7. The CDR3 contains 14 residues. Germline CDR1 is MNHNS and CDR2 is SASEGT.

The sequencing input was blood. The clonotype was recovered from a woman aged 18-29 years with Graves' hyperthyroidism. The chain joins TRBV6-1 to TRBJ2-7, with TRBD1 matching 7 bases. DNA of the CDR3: TGTGCCAGCAGTTTAGCGACAGGGAGCTACGAGCAGTACTTC. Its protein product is CASSLATGSYEQYF.